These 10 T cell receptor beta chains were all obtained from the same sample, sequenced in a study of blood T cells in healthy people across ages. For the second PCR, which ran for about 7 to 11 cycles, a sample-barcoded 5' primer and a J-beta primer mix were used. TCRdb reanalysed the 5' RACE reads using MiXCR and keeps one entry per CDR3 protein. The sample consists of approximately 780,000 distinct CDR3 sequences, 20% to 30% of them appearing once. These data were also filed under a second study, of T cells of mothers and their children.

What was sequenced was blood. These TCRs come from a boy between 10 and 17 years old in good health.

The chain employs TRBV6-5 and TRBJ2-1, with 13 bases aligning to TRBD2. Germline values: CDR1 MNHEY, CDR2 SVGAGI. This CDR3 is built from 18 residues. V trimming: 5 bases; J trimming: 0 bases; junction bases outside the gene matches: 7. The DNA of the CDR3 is TGTGCCAGCAGTACCCGACTAGCGGGGGGCTTCTCCTACAATGAGCAGTTCTTC. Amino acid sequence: CASSTRLAGGFSYNEQFF.

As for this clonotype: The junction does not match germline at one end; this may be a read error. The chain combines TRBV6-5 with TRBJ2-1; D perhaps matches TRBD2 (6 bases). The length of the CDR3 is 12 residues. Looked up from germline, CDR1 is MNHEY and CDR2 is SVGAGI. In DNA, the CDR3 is TGTGTCAGCAGTCCCCGCGGGGATGAGCAGTTCTTC. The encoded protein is CVSSPRGDEQFF.

CDR3: CASRSGLELGTF. CDR3 in DNA: TGTGCCAGCAGATCGGGACTCGAACTGGGGACCTTC. V is TRBV7-9 and J is TRBJ1-2; a weak D match, TRBD1 (5 bases). The germline V gene has CDR1 SEHNR and CDR2 FQNEAQ (reference sequence). V was shortened by 6 bases and J by 14 bases, with 19 bases between the two germline ends. The CDR3 sequence is 12 residues long.

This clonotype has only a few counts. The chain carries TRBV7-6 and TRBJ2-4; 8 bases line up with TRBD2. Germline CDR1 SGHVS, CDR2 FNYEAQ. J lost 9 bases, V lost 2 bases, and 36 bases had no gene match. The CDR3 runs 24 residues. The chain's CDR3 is CASSLRGGSASHLTSDLIVGIQYF. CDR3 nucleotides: TGTGCCAGCAGCTTAAGGGGGGGCTCCGCTTCCCATCTGACTAGCGACCTCATTGTGGGCATTCAGTACTTC.

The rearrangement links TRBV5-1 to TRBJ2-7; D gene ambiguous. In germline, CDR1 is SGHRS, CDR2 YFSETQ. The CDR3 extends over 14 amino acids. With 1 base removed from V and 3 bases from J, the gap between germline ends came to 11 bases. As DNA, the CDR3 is TGCGCCAGCAGCTTGAACGGGCACCGCTACGAGCAGTACTTC. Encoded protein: CASSLNGHRYEQYF.

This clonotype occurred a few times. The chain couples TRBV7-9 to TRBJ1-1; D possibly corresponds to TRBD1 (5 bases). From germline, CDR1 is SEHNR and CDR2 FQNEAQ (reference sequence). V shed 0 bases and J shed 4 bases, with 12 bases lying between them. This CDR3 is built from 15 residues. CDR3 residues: CASSLAPGRGTEAFF. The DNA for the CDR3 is TGTGCCAGCAGCTTAGCTCCAGGGAGGGGCACTGAAGCTTTCTTT.

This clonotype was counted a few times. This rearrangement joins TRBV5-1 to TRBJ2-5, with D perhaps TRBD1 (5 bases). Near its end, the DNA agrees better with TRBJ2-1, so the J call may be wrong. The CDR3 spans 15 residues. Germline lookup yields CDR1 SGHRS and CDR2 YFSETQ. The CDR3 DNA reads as TGCGCCAGCAGCATCGACCTAAGGGGCTACAATGAGCAGTTCTTC. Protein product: CASSIDLRGYNEQFF.

The CDR3 loop reads CSARDAASSLNIQYF. CDR3 DNA sequence: TGCAGTGCTAGAGATGCCGCTAGCAGTCTAAACATTCAGTACTTC. The chain uses TRBV20-1 and TRBJ2-4; a weak D match, TRBD2 (5 bases). CDR1 DFQATT and CDR2 SNEGSKA come from the germline V gene (reference sequence). There are 15 residues in the CDR3. Trimming cost V 0 bases and J 6 bases, with 15 bases left between them.

CDR3 sequence reads: CASSKRMGTGVDEKLFF. The CDR3 coding sequence is TGCGCCAGCAGCAAACGGATGGGGACAGGGGTGGATGAAAAACTGTTTTTT. This chain joins TRBV4-1 and TRBJ1-4; the match to TRBD1 covers 10 bases. The J segment lost 6 bases and the V segment lost 5 bases, leaving 12 bases of the junction unmatched. The germline CDR1 and CDR2 sequences are MGHRA and YSYEKL. The CDR3 has 17 residues.

The CDR3 nucleotides are TGTGCCAGCAGCCTGGCCGGGACAGGTTATTACACTGAAGCTTTCTTT. It is translated as CASSLAGTGYYTEAFF. The chain uses TRBV3-1 and TRBJ1-1, with 8 bases lining up with TRBD1. The CDR3 length is 16 residues. Germline values: CDR1 LGHDT, CDR2 YNNKEL (reference sequence). V trimming: 4 bases; J trimming: 3 bases; junction bases outside the gene matches: 10.